The entry that follows covers one T cell receptor beta chain sequence. This clone was recorded only once. Its antigen has not been determined. The record has no base qualities; no much larger clone is one base away. This sample stems from a study of cytomegalovirus exposure and HLA in healthy donors (dated by TCRdb to the late 2010s). Study-level background: In an earlier analysis of roughly 590 of the donors, approximately 260 Gb of sequence data and approximately 120 million unique TCR beta sequences from about 180 million T cells were reported. In a later genetic analysis, genome-wide SNP genotypes for about three fifths of the roughly 670 donors were used, and that subset was treated as a discovery cohort. All discovery cohort repertoires had been generated on a single sequencing platform. The study was designed to test whether signatures of past pathogen exposure could be identified by cataloging public T cell receptors. Along with the roughly 670-subject first cohort, a separate validation cohort of over a hundred different subjects was used. To decide whether each TCR beta V gene segment behaved as functional or pseudogenic, an earlier analysis of fewer than 750 of the donors relied on high-throughput TCR beta sequencing. HLA typing covered class I and class II loci at four-digit resolution. In a later analysis, previously published TCR beta repertoires from several hundred donors were re-analyzed and high-resolution HLA genotyping was added so that TCR occurrence patterns could be studied. The number of donors typed differed by locus, with roughly 629-640 for A, B, C, DRB1 and DQB1, around 560 for DQA1, about 610 for DPA1, and 472 for DPB1. The study profiled the T cell repertoires of about 640 subjects by immunosequencing and related them to cytomegalovirus serostatus. Donor age, sex, ethnicity and CMV serostatus were collected together with the repertoire data. An early release that covered more than 550 HLA-typed donors contained around 330 gigabases of sequencing data and tens of millions of unique TCR sequences. Of the 300 to 500 genotyped donors, roughly 76% were placed in the genetic ancestry cluster associated with self-reported Caucasian donors. The study combined high-throughput TCR immunosequencing, statistical association of individual TCRs with disease status, and machine learning to predict cytomegalovirus infection status. Among 300 to 500 genotyped donors of the cohort, an average of approximately 240,000 unique TCR beta nucleotide sequences was sequenced per donor, of which 15% to 20% were non-productive. Roughly 5 DR-DQ haplotypes were handled as single units for association and clustering, since linkage in the cohort was strong. In the later analysis, no new phenotypic data were used to find candidate immune exposures; instead, reliance was placed on TCR beta sequences and their occurrence across donors. Points the paper makes about the study in general: In a later genetic analysis, a missense DCLRE1C variant was associated with V-gene and J-gene trimming of TCR beta chains, and the association was replicated in an independent cohort. HLA typing was unavailable for some donors at each locus, so association tests used only the typed subset. Three of the identified cytomegalovirus-associated TCR beta chains were confirmed in vitro to be specific for cytomegalovirus antigens. Most TCR sequences were seen in very few donors, while some public TCRs were found in many individuals. In a later analysis, HLA-associated TCR beta chains were found to be more clonally expanded and to have lower generation probabilities than equally common non-associated chains. Sequencing depth was assumed to be roughly uniform across donors in the presence/absence analyses, though that assumption may not hold. An earlier analysis of approximately 530 of the donors showed that most TCR beta V segments appeared in productive rearrangements either about 87% or about 30% of the time, which broadly matched IMGT annotations. In the study, 150 to 200 TCR beta chains were listed as associated with cytomegalovirus. Most CMV-associated TCR beta chains appeared to be HLA-restricted in a later analysis, and the HLA associations seemed to be driven largely by CMV exposure. It was suggested by the authors that the approach could potentially be generalized to other disease states and immunological phenotypes. Immune exposure information for the cohort was limited to CMV serostatus. A cluster of highly shared sequence variants was judged likely to represent a technical artifact of the sequencing pipeline. Because counts were too low, under 20 rarely observed V segments, including chromosome 9 orphons, were left out of the earlier analysis of 587 of the donors. A later genetic analysis reported fewer N-insertions in productive TCRs among donors in an Asian-associated ancestry cluster than the roughly 700-donor mean. A further reported finding was that TCR beta sequences accurately predicted the HLA-A and HLA-B alleles for most subjects in the first cohort. In a later analysis, several top co-occurrence clusters were reported to appear linked to parvovirus B19, influenza, CMV and Epstein-Barr virus. The classifier was reported to diagnose cytomegalovirus status with high specificity and sensitivity in both the original and validation cohorts. Because the 87-base-pair reads could not distinguish some IMGT-functional V segments, including TRBV6-2 and TRBV6-3, those segments were excluded. In a later analysis, about 17,000 TCR beta sequences were associated with specific HLA alleles at a false discovery rate of 0.05. A later analysis found that TCR association rates varied across HLA loci, with DRB1 alleles showing the most associated TCRs and HLA-C alleles the fewest. In this cohort, only TCR beta chains were sequenced, and detectable features were limited by the absence of alpha or paired-chain data. Correlated functional status among segregating V segments might reflect linkage disequilibrium, but an unknown experimental factor could not be ruled out. Assigning TCR associations to individual alleles was difficult when HLA alleles, especially DR and DQ, strongly co-occurred.

For CDR1 and CDR2, the germline V gene lists KGHSH and LQKENI. The CDR3 has 13 amino acids, counting the end cysteine and phenylalanine. Solely the CDR3 DNA is kept, with 39 bases framed from the first base. V loses 4 bases of germline sequence and J loses 4 bases, and the interval between the two ends is 10 bases. The cohort was made up of 500 to 800 healthy bone marrow donors. At the time of sampling, every cohort member was nominally healthy, though immune exposures that went unrecorded were likely present. The donor was CMV seronegative and was included in the group of a few hundred seronegative cohort members. A peripheral blood sample was collected from each donor, and TCR beta sequencing was performed on peripheral blood mononuclear cells. The Qiagen DNeasy Blood Extraction Kit was used to extract genomic DNA from the blood cell samples. Library preparation was by the immunoSEQ multiplex PCR assay. The multiplex PCR relied on a mix of 60 forward primers for TCR Vbeta segments and 13 reverse primers for TCR Jbeta segments. The CDR3 region of rearranged TCR beta genes was amplified from genomic DNA with a multiplex PCR assay. The amplified TCR beta libraries were sequenced on the Illumina HiSeq System as 87-base-pair reads. Turning to the authors' computational methods: A later analysis tallied about 77 million unique TCR beta chains across the 666 repertoires, and about 12 million of those chains were shared by two or more donors. Raw reads were error-corrected and collapsed into unique sequences by a nearest-neighbor algorithm in which closely related sequences were merged to remove PCR and sequencing errors. To assign V, D and J gene segments, CDR3 sequences were aligned to IMGT reference sequences. Each retained sequence needed at least a six-nucleotide match to both a V gene segment and a J gene segment. Rearrangements were classified as productive when the CDR3 lacked stop codons and remained in frame with V and J, and all other rearrangements were classified as non-productive. Following IMGT convention, CDR3 was defined as the stretch from the second conserved V-encoded cysteine up to the conserved J-encoded phenylalanine. The earlier analysis of about 620 of the donors excluded sequences that lacked an unambiguous match to a single V gene segment. An earlier analysis of some 610 of the donors called V segments functional above 56.7% productive rearrangements and segregating when the between-donor standard deviation exceeded 5%. To diagnose cytomegalovirus status from the catalog of TCR beta chain sequences, a statistical classification framework was built. In a later analysis, TCR nucleotide sequences were compared against IMGT/GENE-DB human TR gene sequences so that V and J genes could be assigned. Using the TCRdist pipeline, a later analysis assigned CDR3 sequences along with most-parsimonious VDJ recombination scenarios. In a later analysis, every TCR beta chain was defined by the combination of its CDR3 amino acid sequence and its V-gene family, and reads without a unique V-gene family were dropped. In a later analysis, several hundred highly shared, low-generation-probability nucleotide sequences were removed to address suspected cross-contamination and a sequencing artifact. For each public chain, a later analysis derived a clonal expansion index from normalized ranks of inferred template counts within each repertoire. A later analysis computed generation probabilities with a VDJ recombination model fitted to out-of-frame rearrangements, and checked the results against IGoR. A later analysis scored TCR-TCR, TCR-HLA and TCR-CMV co-occurrence with hypergeometric tests, applying a repertoire-size bias correction to TCR pairs. A later analysis estimated false discovery rates by permuting HLA or CMV assignments 20 times. In a later analysis, co-occurring TCRs were grouped using DBSCAN, with TCRdist sequence similarity added in when clustering inside HLA-allele-positive subsets. Co-occurrence clustering excluded repertoires with fewer than 30,000 or more than 120,000 public chains, plus five with anomalous nucleotide sharing. The clones in this table, taken by TCRdb from immuneACCESS, are in-frame only. Not every clone is retained; where verified, under half of the shortfall comes from an unresolved V gene, and the cause of the rest is unknown. V, J and clone size derive from that table, while D and trimming were established from the DNA sequence. Here the sample has 150,000 to 200,000 clones; 65% to 90% occur a single time. The ten largest clones capture around 2.3% of the sample.

This receptor was identified in a woman in her forties or fifties in good health and CMV-seronegative. Sequences were obtained from PBMCs. The sequence links TRBV18 to TRBJ2-5; a weak D assignment points to TRBD2 (6 bases agree). The CDR3 in this case is CASSQRVGETQYF. The DNA sequence is as follows: TGTGCCAGCTCACAGCGGGTAGGAGAGACCCAGTACTTC.